The entry below describes one T cell receptor (beta chain). The antigen is not known. One end of the junction fails to match germline, which may point to a read error. This entry belongs to a study of glioma-infiltrating T cells. Study results and caveats: Tissue-blood divergence was below expectation in non-neoplastic patients, above in gliomas. CDR3 overlap between tissue and blood was very small. Signature shared blood CDR3 motifs were enriched in low-divergence and depleted in high-divergence patients.

Germline V gene data show CDR1 as MNHEY and CDR2 as SVGEGT. This CDR3 contains 15 residues. The iRepertoire nested amplicon-rescue multiplex PCR amplified TCR alpha and beta CDR3s from RNA. TCRdb redid the calling of the multiplex PCR reads with MiXCR, one entry per CDR3 protein. The table lists 400,000 or so distinct CDR3 sequences, about 40% of them singletons. The sequencing input was glioma tissue, nonneoplastic brain tissue, or PBMCs (not recorded which). The sequence was obtained from a human donor with low-grade glioma or glioblastoma, undergoing nonglioma brain surgery, or in good health (not recorded which). The V gene is TRBV6-2 or TRBV6-3, the J gene TRBJ1-5, with D tentatively TRBD1 (6 bases). CDR3 sequence reads: CASSPTGSSNQSQHF. DNA of the CDR3: TGTGCCAGCAGTCCCACAGGGTCGTCGAATCAGTCCCAGCATTTT.